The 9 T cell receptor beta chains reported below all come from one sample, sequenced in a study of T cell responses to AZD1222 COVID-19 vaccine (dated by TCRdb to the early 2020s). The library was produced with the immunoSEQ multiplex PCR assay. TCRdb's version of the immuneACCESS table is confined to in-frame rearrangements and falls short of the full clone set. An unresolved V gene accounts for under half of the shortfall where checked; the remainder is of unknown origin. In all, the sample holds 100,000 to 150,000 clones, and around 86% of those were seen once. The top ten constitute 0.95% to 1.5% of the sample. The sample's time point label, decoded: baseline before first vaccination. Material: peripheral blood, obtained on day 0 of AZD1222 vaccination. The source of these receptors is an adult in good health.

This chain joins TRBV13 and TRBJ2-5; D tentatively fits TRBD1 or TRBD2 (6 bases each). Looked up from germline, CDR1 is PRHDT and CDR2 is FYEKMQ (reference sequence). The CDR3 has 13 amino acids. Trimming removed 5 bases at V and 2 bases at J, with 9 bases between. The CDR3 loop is CASSPGAQETQYF. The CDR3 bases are TGTGCCAGCAGCCCGGGGGCACAAGAGACCCAGTACTTC. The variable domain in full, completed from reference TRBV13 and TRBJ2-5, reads AAGVIQSPRHLIKEKRETATLKCYPIPRHDTVYWYQQGPGQDPQFLISFYEKMQSDKGSIPDRFSAQQFSDYHSELNMSSLELGDSALYFCASSPGAQETQYFGPGTRLLVL.

The CDR3 DNA is TGCGCCAGCAGCCAATCGAAGACTGGAGCCTACGAGCAGTACTTC. Translated, it gives CASSQSKTGAYEQYF. The gene calls are TRBV4-1 and TRBJ2-7; no firm D call. The CDR3 is 15 amino acids. V lost 2 bases and J lost 2, with 13 bases in between. Germline V gives CDR1 MGHRA, CDR2 YSYEKL.

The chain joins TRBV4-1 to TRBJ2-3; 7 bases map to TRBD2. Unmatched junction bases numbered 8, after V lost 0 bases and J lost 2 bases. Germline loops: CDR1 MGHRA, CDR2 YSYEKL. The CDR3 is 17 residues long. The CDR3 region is CASSQDGGGSTTDTQYF. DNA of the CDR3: TGCGCCAGCAGCCAAGATGGCGGGGGATCAACCACAGATACGCAGTATTTT.

CDR3 protein: CASSRGYSGANVLTF. CDR3 coding DNA: TGTGCCAGTAGTAGGGGATACTCTGGGGCCAACGTCCTGACTTTC. This chain connects TRBV19 to TRBJ2-6; no reliable D call. The CDR3 contains 15 residues. The ends were cut back, 4 bases at V and 0 bases at J, with 7 bases in the middle. CDR1 and CDR2 from the germline V gene are LNHDA and SQIVND (reference sequence). Supplemented by reference TRBV19 and TRBJ2-6, the full variable domain reads DGGITQSPKYLFRKEGQNVTLSCEQNLNHDAMYWYRQDPGQGLRLIYYSQIVNDFQKGDIAEGYSVSREKKESFPLTVTSAQKNPTAFYLCASSRGYSGANVLTFGAGSRLTVL.

The CDR3 protein is CASSHGTSEVDTQYF. The CDR3 nucleotides read TGTGCCAGCAGCCACGGGACTAGCGAGGTAGATACGCAGTATTTT. The chain recombines TRBV5-8 with TRBJ2-3, with TRBD2 identical over 10 bases. Germline trimming cut 4 bases from V and 5 bases from J; bases unmatched to any gene: 7. CDR3 length equals 15 residues. Germline loops: CDR1 SGHTS, CDR2 YDEGEE. The full variable domain, rest sourced from reference TRBV5-8 and TRBJ2-3, is EAGVTQSPTHLIKTRGQQATLRCSPISGHTSVYWYQQALGLGLQFLLWYDEGEERNRGNFPPRFSGRQFPNYSSELNVNALELEDSALYLCASSHGTSEVDTQYFGPGTRLTVL.

The CDR3 DNA follows: TGTGCCAGCGGGGGGACTTTCACAGATACGCAGTATTTT. Translating it yields CASGGTFTDTQYF. V is TRBV6-5 and J is TRBJ2-3; tentatively, D is TRBD2 (6 bases). V was shortened by 8 bases and J by 2 bases, with 11 bases between the two germline ends. The CDR3 extends over 13 amino acids. Germline CDR1 is MNHEY and CDR2 is SVGAGI.

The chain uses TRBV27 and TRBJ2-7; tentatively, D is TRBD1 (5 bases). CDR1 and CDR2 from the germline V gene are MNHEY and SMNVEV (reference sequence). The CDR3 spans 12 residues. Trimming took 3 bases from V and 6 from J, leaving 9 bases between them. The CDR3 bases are TGTGCCAGCAGTTTCCCTGGGGCCGAGCAGTACTTC. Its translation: CASSFPGAEQYF.

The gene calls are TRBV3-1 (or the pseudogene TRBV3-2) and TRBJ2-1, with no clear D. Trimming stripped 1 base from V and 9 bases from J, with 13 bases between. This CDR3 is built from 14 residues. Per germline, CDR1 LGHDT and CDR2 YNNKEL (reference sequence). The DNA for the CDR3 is TGTGCCAGCAGCCAAGTTGGTGTCATGGGTGAGCAGTTCTTC. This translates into CASSQVGVMGEQFF.

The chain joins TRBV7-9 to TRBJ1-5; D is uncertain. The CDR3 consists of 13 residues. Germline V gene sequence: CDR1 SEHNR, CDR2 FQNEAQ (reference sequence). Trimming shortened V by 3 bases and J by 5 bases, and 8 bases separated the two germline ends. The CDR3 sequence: CASSFYSDQPQHF. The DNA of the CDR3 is TGTGCCAGCAGCTTTTACTCCGATCAGCCCCAGCATTTT.